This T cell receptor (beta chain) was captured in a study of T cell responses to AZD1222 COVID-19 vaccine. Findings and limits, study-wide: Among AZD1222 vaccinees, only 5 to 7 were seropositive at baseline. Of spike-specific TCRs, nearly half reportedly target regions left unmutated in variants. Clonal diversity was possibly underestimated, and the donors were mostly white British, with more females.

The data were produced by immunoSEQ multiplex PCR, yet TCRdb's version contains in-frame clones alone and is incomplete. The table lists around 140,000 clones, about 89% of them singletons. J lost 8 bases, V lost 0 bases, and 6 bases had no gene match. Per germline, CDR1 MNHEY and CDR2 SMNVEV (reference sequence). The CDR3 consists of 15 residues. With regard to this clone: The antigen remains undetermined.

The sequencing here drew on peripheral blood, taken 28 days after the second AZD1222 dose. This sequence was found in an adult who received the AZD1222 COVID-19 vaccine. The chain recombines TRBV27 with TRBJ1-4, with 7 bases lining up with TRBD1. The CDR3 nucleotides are TGTGCCAGCAGTTTATCCCTTGCAGGGGGGGAAAAACTGTTTTTT. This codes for CASSLSLAGGEKLFF.